What follows are 28 T cell receptor beta chains derived from one specimen sequenced in a study of T cell responses to AZD1222 COVID-19 vaccine. Clones were read by immunoSEQ multiplex PCR, and TCRdb kept only the in-frame ones, dropping some. The sample lists fewer than 85,000 clones, around 87% seen once, with approximately 31% in the top ten. Here the sequenced sample was peripheral blood, taken on day 0 of AZD1222 vaccination. The receptors here all came from an adult in good health.

The chain is built from TRBV7-9 and TRBJ1-4; no firm D call. Germline assignment: CDR1 SEHNR and CDR2 FQNEAQ (reference sequence). V dropped 3 bases and J dropped 4 bases, with 12 bases sitting between them. This CDR3 contains 15 residues. The CDR3 DNA follows: TGTGCCAGCAGCTTCGGCACCTTAAGTAATGAAAAACTGTTTTTT. Encoded protein: CASSFGTLSNEKLFF.

The chain combines TRBV20-1 with TRBJ2-7; a weak D match, TRBD2 (5 bases). The CDR3 spans 11 residues. The germline gives CDR1 DFQATT, CDR2 SNEGSKA (reference sequence). V lost 6 bases and J 5 bases, leaving 11 bases between the germline ends. Written as DNA, the CDR3 is TGCAGTGCCCGATCTAGCAACGAGCAGTACTTC. Protein product: CSARSSNEQYF.

This clone was detected ten times or more. The chain joins TRBV11-2 to TRBJ1-2; tentatively, D is TRBD1 (5 bases). V lost 1 base and J lost 7, with 10 bases in between. Germline lookup yields CDR1 SGHAT and CDR2 FQNNGV. The length of the CDR3 is 13 residues. The CDR3 DNA follows: TGTGCCAGCAGCTTAGCAGGGATCGGTGGCTACACCTTC. It translates to CASSLAGIGGYTF. The whole variable domain, filled in from reference TRBV11-2 and TRBJ1-2, reads EAGVAQSPRYKIIEKRQSVAFWCNPISGHATLYWYQQILGQGPKLLIQFQNNGVVDDSQLPKDRFSAERLKGVDSTLKIQPAKLEDSAVYLCASSLAGIGGYTFGSGTRLTVV.

The chain combines TRBV2 with TRBJ2-3; 14 bases are shared with TRBD2. Trimming removed 5 bases from V and 0 bases from J; junction bases left unmatched: 7. The CDR3 length is 18 residues. Germline V gene data show CDR1 as SNHLY and CDR2 as FYNNEI. The CDR3: CASSIGLAGGLSTDTQYF. The CDR3 DNA is TGTGCCAGCAGTATCGGACTAGCGGGAGGCCTTAGCACAGATACGCAGTATTTT.

In this sample, this clone turned up a few times. The rearrangement joins TRBV6-4 to TRBJ1-6; 11 bases agree with TRBD1. J lost 9 bases, V lost 2 bases, and 3 bases had no gene match. The CDR3 loop spans 15 amino acids. The V gene's germline CDR1 is MRHNA and CDR2 SNTAGT. The CDR3 loop is CASSDTGQGASPLHF. As DNA, the CDR3 is TGTGCCAGCAGTGACACCGGACAGGGGGCTTCACCCCTCCACTTT.

This chain links TRBV18 with TRBJ1-1; D is uncertain. Germline CDR1 and CDR2: KGHSH and LQKENI. The CDR3 totals 14 residues. The V and J ends lost 3 bases and 1 base respectively, with 9 bases between them. The CDR3 nucleotides are TGTGCCAGCTCACCGACGGACCAGAACACTGAAGCTTTCTTT. Translated: CASSPTDQNTEAFF. Based on the CDR3 plus reference TRBV18 and TRBJ1-1, the full variable domain is NAGVMQNPRHLVRRRGQEARLRCSPMKGHSHVYWYRQLPEEGLKFMVYLQKENIIDESGMPKERFSAEFPKEGPSILRIQQVVRGDSAAYFCASSPTDQNTEAFFGQGTRLTVV.

This chain connects TRBV7-9 to TRBJ1-3, with a tentative D call TRBD1 (5 bases). Germline-derived CDR1 and CDR2 are SEHNR and FQNEAQ (reference sequence). CDR3 size: 15 residues. The V gene lost 5 bases and the J gene lost 7 bases, with 18 bases spanning the gap. The CDR3: CASSLSSREGNTIYF. In DNA, the CDR3 is TGTGCCAGCAGCCTTAGCTCCAGGGAGGGGAACACCATATATTTT. Supplemented by reference TRBV7-9 and TRBJ1-3, the full variable domain reads DTGVSQNPRHKITKRGQNVTFRCDPISEHNRLYWYRQTLGQGPEFLTYFQNEAQLEKSRLLSDRFSAERPKGSFSTLEIQRTEQGDSAMYLCASSLSSREGNTIYFGEGSWLTVV.

This clone was seen once. The chain links TRBV5-6 to TRBJ1-2; 7 nucleotides line up with TRBD1. Per the germline V gene, CDR1 is SGHDT and CDR2 is YYEEEE. This CDR3 comprises 14 residues. J gave up 8 bases and V 0 bases, and 7 bases lay outside the gene matches. CDR3 in amino acids: CASSLDRGMSGYTF. The DNA for the CDR3 is TGTGCCAGCAGCTTGGACAGGGGTATGAGCGGCTACACCTTC.

This rearrangement joins TRBV24-1 to TRBJ2-3; D perhaps matches TRBD2 (5 bases). The germline CDR1 and CDR2 sequences are KGHDR and SFDVKD. This CDR3 has 17 amino acids. V lost 0 bases, J lost 0 bases, and 12 bases lay in between. CDR3: CATSDLPSTTSTDTQYF. In DNA form, the CDR3 reads TGTGCCACCAGTGATTTGCCTAGCACGACTAGCACAGATACGCAGTATTTT.

The genes are TRBV14 and TRBJ2-7; D remains ambiguous. V was clipped by 0 bases and J by 3 bases, with 9 bases between them. Germline CDR1 is SGHDN and CDR2 is FVKESK. This CDR3 region has 14 residues. The CDR3 DNA reads TGTGCCAGCAGCCAAGATTTCAAGGGCTACGAGCAGTACTTC. Encoded protein: CASSQDFKGYEQYF.

The chain couples TRBV6-1 to TRBJ1-2, with D perhaps matching TRBD1 (6 bases). Germline loops: CDR1 MNHNS, CDR2 SASEGT. V gave up 1 base and J gave up 5 bases, with 11 bases separating them. The CDR3 length is 14 residues. The CDR3 sequence is CASSEGGRGYGYTF. CDR3 nucleotide sequence: TGTGCCAGCAGTGAAGGCGGCAGGGGATATGGCTACACCTTC.

The sample holds a few counts of this clone. The rearrangement joins TRBV6-5 to TRBJ2-7, with a possible D match to TRBD1 (5 bases). CDR1 is MNHEY and CDR2 is SVGAGI in the germline V gene. This CDR3 has 14 residues. V was clipped by 0 bases and J by 6 bases, with 12 bases between them. The chain's CDR3 is CASSYSPGPFEQYF. The CDR3 nucleotides read TGTGCCAGCAGTTACTCTCCAGGGCCTTTCGAGCAGTACTTC.

The rearrangement joins TRBV7-9 to TRBJ2-1; 9 nucleotides line up with TRBD2. J was trimmed by 9 bases and V by 5 bases; bases with no gene match: 2. Germline V gene lookup returns CDR1 SEHNR and CDR2 FQNEAQ (reference sequence). The CDR3 totals 12 residues. The CDR3 DNA sequence: TGTGCCAGCAGCCCAGCGGGGGGTGAGCAGTTCTTC. Translated: CASSPAGGEQFF.

This sequence joins TRBV6-5 and TRBJ2-2; 7 bases align to TRBD1. Germline V CDR1 and CDR2: MNHEY, SVGAGI. Trimming took 4 bases from V and 3 from J; bases not matched to a gene: 8. This CDR3 has 16 amino acids. CDR3: CASSSPTGAHTGELFF. The DNA for the CDR3 is TGTGCCAGCAGTTCACCTACAGGGGCCCACACCGGGGAGCTGTTTTTT.

This rearrangement joins TRBV7-3 to TRBJ1-2; TRBD1 is a possible D gene (5 bases). The CDR3 covers 12 residues. Germline CDR1 SGHTA, CDR2 FQGTGA. V was cut by 0 bases and J by 8 bases, with 7 bases left in between. The CDR3 DNA follows: TGTGCCAGCAGCTTAACAGGGGACGGCTACACCTTC. Protein product: CASSLTGDGYTF.

The chain uses TRBV5-1 and TRBJ2-3, with D perhaps assigned TRBD1 or TRBD2 (5 bases each). This CDR3 is built from 15 residues. Germline V gene data show CDR1 as SGHRS and CDR2 as YFSETQ. Trimming took 4 bases from V and 0 from J, leaving 12 bases between them. For the CDR3, the DNA is TGCGCCAGCAGCACGGGGACGTTCAGCACAGATACGCAGTATTTT. It specifies CASSTGTFSTDTQYF.

V gene TRBV7-2 combines with J gene TRBJ2-1; tentative D call: TRBD2 (6 bases). This CDR3 contains 15 residues. Trimming pared 3 bases from V and 4 bases from J, leaving 13 bases between. Germline V gene data show CDR1 as SGHTA and CDR2 as FQGNSA. CDR3 region: CASSLGGTSYNEQFF. CDR3 in DNA: TGTGCCAGCAGCTTGGGGGGAACCTCGTACAATGAGCAGTTCTTC.

V is TRBV4-3 and J is TRBJ1-5, with no clear D. The CDR3 has 15 residues. Deletions cut 2 bases from V and 2 bases from J, with 10 bases between. Germline V gene lookup returns CDR1 LGHNA and CDR2 YSLEER. The CDR3 DNA is TGCGCCAGCAGCCAAACTTTAGGCCGCAATCAGCCCCAGCATTTT. It specifies CASSQTLGRNQPQHF.

The rearrangement uses TRBV7-2 and TRBJ1-3; D perhaps matches TRBD1 (6 bases). Germline V lookup: CDR1 SGHTA, CDR2 FQGNSA. V lost 5 bases to trimming and J lost 7 bases, with 9 bases between them. This CDR3 has 12 amino acids. In DNA form, the CDR3 reads TGTGCCAGCAGCCCCGGACAGAACACCATATATTTT. The encoded protein is CASSPGQNTIYF.

This sequence joins TRBV18 and TRBJ2-1; TRBD2 is a possible D gene (6 bases). In germline, CDR1 is KGHSH, CDR2 LQKENI. This CDR3 is built from 15 residues. Trimming took 4 bases from V and 8 from J, leaving 18 bases between them. The DNA for the CDR3 is TGTGCCAGCTCACGGGGGACTGGGAGTATCGATGAGCAGTTCTTC. This encodes CASSRGTGSIDEQFF.

J is TRBJ2-3 and V is TRBV24-1; D remains ambiguous. The ends were cut back, 0 bases at V and 3 bases at J, with 6 bases in the middle. The CDR3 loop spans 14 amino acids. Germline V gene sequence: CDR1 KGHDR, CDR2 SFDVKD. The CDR3 DNA reads TGTGCCACCAGTGATTTGGCGGATACAGATACGCAGTATTTT. It codes for CATSDLADTDTQYF.

The chain recombines TRBV4-1 with TRBJ1-1, with D unresolved. The V gene's germline CDR1 is MGHRA and CDR2 YSYEKL. The CDR3 length is 12 residues. V lost 5 bases and J 6 bases, leaving 10 bases between the germline ends. CDR3 in DNA: TGCGCCAGCAGCAACAGCGGCGCTGAAGCTTTCTTT. Its translation: CASSNSGAEAFF.

The genes are TRBV13 and TRBJ2-1, with 10 bases identical to TRBD2. The germline V gene encodes CDR1 PRHDT and CDR2 FYEKMQ (reference sequence). V was pared by 3 bases and J by 10 bases, with 12 bases of the junction left unmatched. The CDR3 has 16 amino acids. The CDR3 loop is CASSLGALAGLGEQFF. CDR3 nucleotides: TGTGCCAGCAGCTTGGGTGCACTAGCGGGACTAGGCGAGCAGTTCTTC.

The genes are TRBV7-2 and TRBJ1-1; a possible D gene is TRBD1 (5 bases). Trimming pared 5 bases from V and 3 bases from J, leaving 16 bases between. The CDR3 spans 15 residues. In germline, CDR1 is SGHTA, CDR2 FQGNSA. Here the CDR3 DNA reads TGTGCCAGCAGCCCCGGACATTTATCATACACTGAAGCTTTCTTT. Protein sequence: CASSPGHLSYTEAFF. The entire variable domain, with the rest obtained from reference TRBV7-2 and TRBJ1-1, is as follows: GAGVSQSPSNKVTEKGKDVELRCDPISGHTALYWYRQSLGQGLEFLIYFQGNSAPDKSGLPSDRFSAERTGGSVSTLTIQRTQQEDSAVYLCASSPGHLSYTEAFFGQGTRLTVV.

Comments on this clone: In this CDR3 the conserved last residue, phenylalanine or tryptophan, is missing, so a read error is likely. The limits of the CDR3 on the DNA are not certain, so only TCRdb's listed CDR3 is given. The chain recombines TRBV4-1 with TRBJ1-4. The CDR3 totals 13 residues, both ends included. Germline CDR1 and CDR2: MGHRA and YSYEKL. Here the CDR3 reads CASSQDEGRGLQL.

This clone appeared a single time. The chain links TRBV11-3 to TRBJ1-5; D unresolved. CDR3 length: 15 residues. From germline, CDR1 is SGHNT and CDR2 YENEEA. The V gene lost 1 base and the J gene lost 5 bases, with 12 bases spanning the gap. The DNA of the CDR3 is TGTGCCAGCAGCTTAGTTCGGGCAGCACATCAGCCCCAGCATTTT. Encoded protein: CASSLVRAAHQPQHF. Together with reference TRBV11-3 and TRBJ1-5, the CDR3 gives the full variable domain: EAGVVQSPRYKIIEKKQPVAFWCNPISGHNTLYWYLQNLGQGPELLIRYENEEAVDDSQLPKDRFSAERLKGVDSTLKIQPAELGDSAVYLCASSLVRAAHQPQHFGDGTRLSIL.

This sequence joins TRBV5-5 and TRBJ1-4, with a tentative D call TRBD1 (5 bases). The CDR3 totals 13 residues. V shed 7 bases and J shed 4 bases, with 11 bases lying between them. In germline, CDR1 is SGHKS, CDR2 YYEKEE (reference sequence). This CDR3 reads CASQDSRNEKLFF. In nucleotides, the CDR3 is TGTGCCAGCCAAGACAGTCGTAATGAAAAACTGTTTTTT.

The chain couples TRBV7-8 to TRBJ1-3; no clear D. This CDR3 is built from 14 residues. Germline V gene lookup returns CDR1 SGHVS and CDR2 FQNEAQ. V was shortened by 3 bases and J by 4 bases, with 10 bases between the two germline ends. The CDR3 region has the DNA TGTGCCAGCAGCTTCTCTTGGTGGGGAAACACCATATATTTT. This sequence encodes CASSFSWWGNTIYF. Supplemented by reference TRBV7-8 and TRBJ1-3, the full variable domain reads GAGVSQSPRYKVAKRGQDVALRCDPISGHVSLFWYQQALGQGPEFLTYFQNEAQLDKSGLPSDRFFAERPEGSVSTLKIQRTQQEDSAVYLCASSFSWWGNTIYFGEGSWLTVV.